This T cell receptor (beta chain) comes out of a study of radiotherapy plus CTLA-4 blockade in lung cancer. Study summary: Patients showed objective responses in about 20% of cases, and disease control was achieved by less than 35%. Study results and caveats: Among blood TCR repertoires after radiotherapy plus ipilimumab, tumor-derived clones expanded.

To note about this clone: The antigen is not known.

Data came from immunoSEQ multiplex PCR; TCRdb stores just in-frame clones and leaves some out. Of over 100,000 clones listed, 80% to 90% were seen once; the top ten hold roughly 7%. The CDR3 is 13 residues long. The germline V gene encodes CDR1 SNHLY and CDR2 FYNNEI. Trimming removed 8 bases from V and 5 bases from J; junction bases left unmatched: 8. The receptor comes from a human donor with non-small cell lung cancer that progressed on radiotherapy plus ipilimumab. The genes are TRBV2 and TRBJ1-1; 7 bases map to TRBD1. The specimen was peripheral blood, collected from a patient treated with radiotherapy plus ipilimumab. CDR3 nucleotide sequence: TGTGCCAGCCAGGGGGTTAGGGGAACTGAAGCTTTCTTT. This codes for CASQGVRGTEAFF. Full variable domain (remainder filled in from reference TRBV2 and TRBJ1-1): EPEVTQTPSHQVTQMGQEVILRCVPISNHLYFYWYRQILGQKVEFLVSFYNNEISEKSEIFDDQFSVERPDGSNFTLKIRSTKLEDSAMYFCASQGVRGTEAFFGQGTRLTVV.